This TCR beta chain was profiled in a study of T cell changes during pregnancy in multiple sclerosis. Trimming shortened V by 5 bases and J by 5 bases, and 12 bases separated the two germline ends. The CDR3 contains 13 residues. Germline V lookup: CDR1 SGHDN, CDR2 FVKESK. Generated by immunoSEQ multiplex PCR, the TCRdb table keeps only in-frame clones and is missing some. Of 60,000 or so clones listed, roughly 91% are singletons. The sequenced sample was peripheral blood, obtained before pregnancy. The J gene is TRBJ1-2, the V gene TRBV14; D gene uncertain. This clonotype was obtained from a female donor with multiple sclerosis, enrolled in a pregnancy study. CDR3 amino acids: CASSREEGYGYTF. CDR3 coding DNA: TGTGCCAGCAGCAGGGAGGAGGGTTATGGCTACACCTTC.